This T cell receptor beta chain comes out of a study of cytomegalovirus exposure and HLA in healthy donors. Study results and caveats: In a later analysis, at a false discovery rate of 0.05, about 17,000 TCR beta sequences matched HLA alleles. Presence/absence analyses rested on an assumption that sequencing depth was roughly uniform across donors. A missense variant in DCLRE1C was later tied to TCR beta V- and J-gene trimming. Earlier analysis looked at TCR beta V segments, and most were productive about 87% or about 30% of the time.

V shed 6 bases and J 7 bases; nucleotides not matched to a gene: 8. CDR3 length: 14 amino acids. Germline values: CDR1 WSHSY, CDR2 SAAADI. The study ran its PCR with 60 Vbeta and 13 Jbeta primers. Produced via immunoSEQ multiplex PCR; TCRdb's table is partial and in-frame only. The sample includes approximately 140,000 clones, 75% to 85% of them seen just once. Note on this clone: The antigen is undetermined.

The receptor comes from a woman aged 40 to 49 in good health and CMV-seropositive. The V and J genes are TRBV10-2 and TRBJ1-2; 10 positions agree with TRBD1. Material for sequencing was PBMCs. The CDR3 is CASRDRGRLGGYTF. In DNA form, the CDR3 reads TGCGCCAGCAGAGACAGGGGGCGTCTGGGTGGCTACACCTTC.